The clone carrying this TCR beta chain was recorded a few times. The sample is drawn from a study of T-cell reconstitution after alpha-beta-depleted transplantation in children. TCRbeta library preparation incorporated unique molecular identifiers. TCRdb redid the calling of the PCR reads with MiXCR, one entry per CDR3 protein. This table holds about 460,000 distinct CDR3 sequences, 10% found once. This CDR3 spans 15 amino acids. V lost 1 base, J lost 4 bases, and 11 bases lay in between. The source material was PBMCs, sampled before TCRalphabeta/CD19-depleted stem cell transplant. V usage is TRBV12-3 or TRBV12-4 and J usage is TRBJ1-5, with D unresolved. The sequence was obtained from a child between 2 and 9 years old with inherited bone marrow failure, due to receive a stem cell transplant. The CDR3 loop reads CASSLVSAANQPQHF. CDR3 DNA sequence: TGTGCCAGCAGTTTAGTTTCGGCGGCGAATCAGCCCCAGCATTTT.